The rows below give T cell receptor beta chains drawn from one sample of a study of human thymus T cells. The data were produced by immunoSEQ multiplex PCR, yet TCRdb's version contains in-frame clones alone and is incomplete. Of 100,000 to 150,000 clones detected, around 94% appear once; the ten largest clones hold 0.02% to 0.03%. Sequencing was carried out using thymus tissue. Every receptor here comes from a boy younger than two with a congenital heart defect but otherwise immunologically healthy. Both conserved end residues are part of each CDR3. A D gene is named only where the DNA matches it firmly. Size tells how often a clone was seen (once, few, many) or the class of an expanded clone, and some rows leave it out.

clone size | J gene | V gene | D gene | CDR3 protein | CDR3 DNA
NA | TRBJ1-1 | TRBV28 | NA | CASSSPSTEAFF | TGTGCCAGCAGTTCCCCTTCGACTGAAGCTTTCTTT
NA | TRBJ2-1 | TRBV11-2 | TRBD2 | CASSLGASGEYNEQFF | TGTGCCAGCAGCTTAGGGGCTAGCGGGGAATACAATGAGCAGTTCTTC
NA | TRBJ1-5 | TRBV4-1 | TRBD1 | CASSQDQHRGQPQHF | TGCGCCAGCAGCCAAGATCAACACAGGGGGCAGCCCCAGCATTTT
NA | TRBJ2-7 | TRBV6-5 | NA | CASSYKMWKDSYEQYF | TGTGCCAGCAGTTACAAGATGTGGAAGGATTCCTACGAGCAGTACTTC
NA | TRBJ2-2 | TRBV5-1 | TRBD2 | CASSWRSGGCTGELFF | TGCGCCAGCAGCTGGAGAAGCGGGGGTTGCACCGGGGAGCTGTTTTTT
NA | TRBJ1-2 | TRBV20-1 | NA | CSSRDGYTF | TGCAGTTCTAGGGATGGCTACACCTTC
NA | TRBJ2-2 | TRBV9 | NA | CASSERGATNTGELFF | TGTGCCAGCAGCGAACGGGGGGCTACGAACACCGGGGAGCTGTTTTTT
NA | TRBJ2-1 | TRBV19 | NA | CASSPRLWAASSYNEQFF | TGTGCCAGTAGCCCCCGTTTGTGGGCGGCCAGCTCCTACAATGAGCAGTTCTTC
NA | TRBJ1-2 | TRBV6-5 | NA | CASSYAGQNYGYTF | TGTGCCAGCAGTTACGCCGGACAGAACTATGGCTACACCTTC
NA | TRBJ1-2 | TRBV5-8 | NA | CASRNSGYTF | TGTGCCAGCCGCAACAGTGGCTACACCTTC
NA | TRBJ2-5 | TRBV18 | TRBD1 | CASSPVSAGTGQETQYF | TGTGCCAGCTCACCAGTTTCCGCCGGGACAGGGCAAGAGACCCAGTACTTC
NA | TRBJ1-2 | TRBV15 | NA | CATSRDRQGWYGYTF | TGTGCCACCAGCAGAGATAGGCAGGGATGGTATGGCTACACCTTC
NA | TRBJ2-7 | TRBV27 | NA | CASSLKRQKPYEQYF | TGTGCCAGCAGTTTAAAGAGACAGAAACCCTACGAGCAGTACTTC
NA | TRBJ1-6 | TRBV23-1 | TRBD1 | CATSFIYNRDSLNSPLHF | TGCGCCACCAGCTTTATATACAACCGGGACAGTCTTAATTCACCCCTCCACTTT
NA | TRBJ1-5 | TRBV6-1 | TRBD1 | CASSDYRDRGLNGNQPQHF | TGTGCCAGCAGTGACTACCGGGACAGGGGGCTAAACGGCAATCAGCCCCAGCATTTT
NA | TRBJ1-2 | TRBV13 | TRBD1 | CASSSPGTASFLAAGYTF | TGTGCCAGCAGCTCCCCCGGGACAGCCTCTTTCTTAGCGGCCGGCTACACCTTC
NA | TRBJ2-6 | TRBV28 | NA | CASRTTGANVLTF | TGTGCCAGCAGGACAACTGGGGCCAACGTCCTGACTTTC
once | TRBJ2-5 | TRBV5-4 | TRBD1 | CASSKDRLKETQYF | TGTGCCAGCAGCAAGGACAGGTTAAAAGAGACCCAGTACTTC
NA | TRBJ1-6 | TRBV6-1 | TRBD1 | CAGGQTNNSLHF | TGTGCGGGGGGACAGACCAATAATTCTCTCCACTTT
NA | TRBJ2-3 | TRBV13 | TRBD2 | CASSPRLAGANTDTQYF | TGTGCCAGCAGCCCAAGACTAGCGGGGGCAAACACAGATACGCAGTATTTT
NA | TRBJ2-5 | TRBV6-1 | TRBD2 | CASRGTSGETQYF | TGTGCCAGCCGGGGGACTAGCGGGGAGACCCAGTACTTC
NA | TRBJ1-2 | TRBV19 | NA | CASSIKTVVRGYTF | TGTGCCAGTAGTATAAAGACGGTCGTTCGAGGCTACACCTTC
NA | TRBJ2-7 | TRBV20-1 | NA | CSARRSYEQYF | TGCAGTGCTAGAAGGTCCTACGAGCAGTACTTC
NA | TRBJ1-2 | TRBV27 | NA | CASSYDGRSNYGYTF | TGTGCCAGCAGTTACGACGGACGGTCTAACTATGGCTACACCTTC
NA | TRBJ1-2 | TRBV5-1 | NA | CASSSPTEGTF | TGCGCCAGCAGCTCCCCGACAGAAGGCACCTTC
NA | TRBJ2-3 | TRBV30 | NA | CASEAGTPQDTQYF | TGTGCCTCGGAGGCGGGGACCCCACAAGATACGCAGTATTTT
NA | TRBJ2-1 | TRBV4-2 | TRBD2 | CASSLPEASGVQNEQFF | TGTGCCAGCAGCCTCCCAGAGGCTAGCGGGGTACAGAATGAGCAGTTCTTC
NA | TRBJ2-7 | TRBV27 | NA | CASRIRVFVEEQYF | TGTGCCAGCAGGATCAGGGTCTTTGTGGAAGAGCAGTACTTC
NA | TRBJ1-5 | TRBV28 | NA | CASSPTGPQPQHF | TGTGCCAGCAGTCCTACAGGGCCCCAGCCCCAGCATTTT
NA | TRBJ2-6 | TRBV7-2 | NA | CASSLVFLGPGANVLTF | TGTGCCAGCAGCTTAGTTTTTCTGGGGCCTGGGGCCAACGTCCTGACTTTC
NA | TRBJ1-2 | TRBV9 | TRBD1 | CASRKTDRDYGYTF | TGTGCCAGCCGCAAAACCGACAGGGATTATGGCTACACCTTC
NA | TRBJ1-2 | TRBV6-5 | TRBD1 | CASSFRGTAVGYTF | TGTGCCAGCAGTTTCCGCGGGACAGCGGTCGGCTACACCTTC
NA | TRBJ2-7 | TRBV5-4 | TRBD2 | CASSVAGGRSYEQYF | TGTGCCAGCAGTGTCGCGGGGGGGCGATCCTACGAGCAGTACTTC
NA | TRBJ1-5 | TRBV14 | NA | CASSQVAVFSNQPQHF | TGTGCCAGCAGCCAAGTTGCAGTTTTTAGCAATCAGCCCCAGCATTTT
NA | TRBJ2-3 | TRBV6-4 | NA | CASSVADTQYF | TGTGCCAGCAGTGTAGCAGATACGCAGTATTTT
NA | TRBJ2-3 | TRBV7-2 | NA | CASSLVTGGTDTQYF | TGTGCCAGCAGCTTAGTGACGGGGGGCACAGATACGCAGTATTTT
NA | TRBJ2-5 | TRBV9 | NA | CASSPRGSEGKTQYF | TGTGCCAGCAGCCCCCGGGGTAGCGAGGGAAAGACCCAGTACTTC
NA | TRBJ2-1 | TRBV11-2 | NA | CASSLAGGAYNEQFF | TGTGCCAGCAGCTTAGCCGGAGGGGCCTACAATGAGCAGTTCTTC
NA | TRBJ1-2 | TRBV9 | TRBD1 | CASSDYRGRRGYTF | TGTGCCAGCAGCGACTACAGGGGGCGTCGGGGCTACACCTTC
NA | TRBJ2-7 | TRBV5-6 | NA | CASSFLGFGQGAYEQYF | TGTGCCAGCAGCTTTTTAGGGTTTGGGCAGGGCGCCTACGAGCAGTACTTC
NA | TRBJ1-2 | TRBV14 | NA | CASSQKGESYTF | TGTGCCAGCAGCCAAAAGGGGGAAAGCTACACCTTC
NA | TRBJ2-5 | TRBV10-3 | TRBD2 | CAISSTSGGGETQYF | TGTGCCATCAGTAGTACTAGCGGGGGAGGGGAGACCCAGTACTTC
NA | TRBJ1-5 | TRBV30 | TRBD1 | CAWARDTGESVVQPQHF | TGTGCCTGGGCGAGGGATACAGGGGAATCCGTGGTTCAGCCCCAGCATTTT
NA | TRBJ1-6 | TRBV7-8 | TRBD1 | CASRGQTGVQNSPLHF | TGTGCCAGCAGAGGACAAACAGGGGTTCAGAATTCACCCCTCCACTTT
NA | TRBJ2-1 | TRBV7-2 | NA | CASSSLTRAGAREQFF | TGTGCCAGCAGCTCCCTTACTAGAGCCGGGGCAAGGGAGCAGTTCTTC
NA | TRBJ1-6 | TRBV5-1 | NA | CASSLWGGSPLHF | TGCGCCAGCAGCTTGTGGGGGGGCTCACCCCTCCACTTT
few | TRBJ1-1 | TRBV28 | TRBD1 | CASTSRGTENPCTEAFF | TGTGCCAGCACATCAAGGGGGACAGAGAACCCCTGCACTGAAGCTTTCTTT
NA | TRBJ1-5 | TRBV28 | NA | CASSTHRFCVWQPQHF | TGTGCCAGCAGTACACACAGGTTTTGCGTGTGGCAGCCCCAGCATTTT
NA | TRBJ2-5 | TRBV4-1 | NA | CASSQDGFARFQETQYF | TGCGCCAGCAGCCAAGACGGATTCGCCCGGTTCCAAGAGACCCAGTACTTC
NA | TRBJ2-3 | TRBV27 | TRBD2 | CASAPRVSSGGVADTQYF | TGTGCCAGCGCCCCGCGAGTCTCGAGCGGGGGGGTCGCAGATACGCAGTATTTT
NA | TRBJ1-1 | TRBV29-1 | NA | CSVEDSSPGPMNTEAFF | TGCAGCGTTGAAGATTCTTCCCCGGGGCCTATGAACACTGAAGCTTTCTTT
NA | TRBJ1-5 | TRBV16 | TRBD1 | CASSQSTGTNQPQHF | TGTGCCAGCAGCCAATCGACAGGGACCAATCAGCCCCAGCATTTT
NA | TRBJ2-1 | TRBV5-1 | TRBD2 | CASSLVVEAGDNEQFF | TGCGCCAGCAGCTTGGTTGTAGAAGCGGGGGACAATGAGCAGTTCTTC
once | TRBJ2-7 | TRBV13 | NA | CASRLRGAYEQYF | TGTGCCAGCCGCTTGAGGGGGGCCTACGAGCAGTACTTC
NA | TRBJ1-2 | TRBV18 | TRBD1 | CASSPPDRALYGYTF | TGTGCCAGCTCACCACCGGACAGGGCCCTTTATGGCTACACCTTC
once | TRBJ1-5 | TRBV12-2 | NA | CASRSGEDRGDYSNQPQHF | TGTGCAAGTCGCTCGGGAGAGGACAGGGGAGATTATAGCAATCAGCCCCAGCATTTT
NA | TRBJ1-2 | TRBV11-2 | NA | CASSPAEGDYGYTF | TGTGCCAGCAGCCCGGCGGAGGGGGACTATGGCTACACCTTC
NA | TRBJ1-1 | TRBV4-3 | NA | CASSQDLPANTEAFF | TGCGCCAGCAGCCAAGATCTTCCGGCGAACACTGAAGCTTTCTTT
NA | TRBJ1-2 | TRBV4-2 | NA | CASSQGTASGRYGYTF | TGTGCCAGCAGCCAAGGGACGGCCTCTGGTCGATATGGCTACACCTTC